A single sample gave rise to the 9 T cell receptor beta chains below, sequenced in a study of lymphopenia after photon versus proton radiotherapy. Assay: immunoSEQ multiplex PCR; the TCRdb copy retains only in-frame clones and omits some. The sample records tens of thousands of clones, around 83% being singletons. The sample consisted of peripheral blood, taken from a patient treated with proton-based radiotherapy. Every receptor here comes from a man aged 55 to 70 with pancreatic cancer.

The V and J genes are TRBV7-2 and TRBJ2-7; TRBD2 agrees at 7 bases. The V gene's germline CDR1 is SGHTA and CDR2 FQGNSA. V shed 3 bases, J shed 3 bases, and the junction held 11 bases outside the gene matches. The CDR3 length is 16 residues. CDR3 protein: CASSLGLIAGVYEQYF. Here the CDR3 DNA reads TGTGCCAGCAGCTTGGGGCTGATAGCGGGCGTCTACGAGCAGTACTTC.

The chain links TRBV29-1 to TRBJ1-1; tentatively, D is TRBD1 (5 bases). This CDR3 region has 14 residues. Germline CDR1 and CDR2: SQVTM and ANQGSEA. Between the trimmed V and J ends, which lost 4 bases and 4 bases, there was a span of 16 bases. CDR3 in amino acids: CSVVAGPWLTEAFF. DNA for the CDR3: TGCAGCGTTGTTGCGGGGCCGTGGCTCACTGAAGCTTTCTTT.

The chain employs TRBV5-1 and TRBJ2-3, with unresolved D. The V gene's germline CDR1 is SGHRS and CDR2 YFSETQ. V was clipped by 0 bases and J by 1 base, with 12 bases between them. The CDR3 loop spans 16 amino acids. In nucleotides, the CDR3 is TGCGCCAGCAGCTTGGGGGCCGTCGTCCGCACAGATACGCAGTATTTT. Its translation: CASSLGAVVRTDTQYF.

The chain joins TRBV12-5 to TRBJ2-2, with 10 bases identical to TRBD2. The CDR3 contains 16 residues. Per the germline V gene, CDR1 is LGHNT and CDR2 is FRNRAP. Germline trimming cut 7 bases from V and 7 bases from J; bases unmatched to any gene: 12. CDR3 in DNA: TGTGCTAGTGCCCTTACGAGCGGGAGGGTTAACGGGGAGCTGTTTTTT. Protein: CASALTSGRVNGELFF.

This chain joins TRBV9 and TRBJ2-2; 9 positions match TRBD2. Germline trimming cut 4 bases from V and 3 bases from J; bases unmatched to any gene: 16. CDR3 size: 19 residues. Germline V gene data show CDR1 as SGDLS and CDR2 as YYNGEE. This CDR3 is CASSFGLYGGRGDTGELFF. CDR3 in DNA: TGTGCCAGCAGCTTCGGACTATACGGCGGGAGGGGAGACACCGGGGAGCTGTTTTTT.

The chain carries TRBV5-6 and TRBJ2-1; a weak D match, TRBD2 (5 bases). Germline lookup yields CDR1 SGHDT and CDR2 YYEEEE. Trimming pared 2 bases from V and 9 bases from J, leaving 12 bases between. This CDR3 has 13 residues. CDR3 sequence: CASSFYGEREQFF. The CDR3 DNA sequence: TGTGCCAGCAGCTTTTACGGGGAACGTGAGCAGTTCTTC.

There are a few counts of this clone. The chain couples TRBV28 to TRBJ1-2; D may be TRBD1 (6 bases). CDR3 length: 14 amino acids. V lost 5 bases and J 3 bases, leaving 13 bases between the germline ends. CDR1 MDHEN and CDR2 SYDVKM come from the germline V gene. This CDR3 is CASSRAGQDYGYTF. CDR3 coding DNA: TGTGCCAGCAGTCGTGCGGGACAAGACTATGGCTACACCTTC.

The rearrangement joins TRBV27 to TRBJ2-2; tentative D call: TRBD1 (5 bases). Trimming left V 9 bases short and J 7 bases short, with 12 bases between. CDR1 and CDR2 from the germline V gene are MNHEY and SMNVEV (reference sequence). This CDR3 has 12 residues. The CDR3 nucleotides are TGTGCCAGTCGCAGGGTGGGCGGGGAGCTGTTTTTT. Translating it yields CASRRVGGELFF.

The chain has TRBV28 and TRBJ1-4, with no clear D. The V gene's germline CDR1 is MDHEN and CDR2 SYDVKM. Trimming pared 6 bases from V and 3 bases from J, leaving 14 bases between. The CDR3 extends over 15 amino acids. CDR3 in amino acids: CASRNYGVANEKLFF. The CDR3 coding sequence is TGTGCCAGCAGGAACTACGGGGTTGCTAATGAAAAACTGTTTTTT.